Below, 15 T cell receptor beta chains from the same sample are listed, as sequenced in a study of beta chain features in type 1 diabetes. Expressed TCRB transcripts were sequenced because the entire RNA isolate underwent reverse transcription. Sequencing used immunoSEQ multiplex PCR; TCRdb keeps in-frame clones, though not all of them. The table records hundreds of thousands of clones, about 16% of them present only once. What was sequenced was naive CD4+ T cells from blood. The receptors derive from a young man in good health.

This clone was observed a handful of times. The genes are TRBV2 and TRBJ2-3; D is undetermined. V dropped 0 bases and J dropped 1 base, with 11 bases sitting between them. The CDR3 loop spans 16 amino acids. Germline V gene data show CDR1 as SNHLY and CDR2 as FYNNEI. CDR3 sequence reads: CASSEAALAGTDTQYF. The CDR3 DNA follows: TGTGCCAGCAGTGAAGCGGCTCTCGCAGGCACAGATACGCAGTATTTT. Variable domain in full (rest from reference TRBV2 and TRBJ2-3): EPEVTQTPSHQVTQMGQEVILRCVPISNHLYFYWYRQILGQKVEFLVSFYNNEISEKSEIFDDQFSVERPDGSNFTLKIRSTKLEDSAMYFCASSEAALAGTDTQYFGPGTRLTVL.

This clone has a handful of counts. The rearrangement links TRBV9 to TRBJ2-3; weak D call: TRBD2 (5 bases). This CDR3 region has 15 residues. Germline V gene data show CDR1 as SGDLS and CDR2 as YYNGEE. Trimming left V 1 base short and J 0 bases short, with 9 bases between. CDR3 protein: CASSVLGGSTDTQYF. For the CDR3, the DNA is TGTGCCAGCAGCGTATTGGGCGGGAGCACAGATACGCAGTATTTT.

The chain combines TRBV7-6 with TRBJ2-1, with TRBD2 identical over 12 bases. Germline V gives CDR1 SGHVS, CDR2 FNYEAQ. This CDR3 contains 15 residues. The ends lost 5 bases at V and 8 bases at J; junction bases unmatched: 7. CDR3 residues: CASSVTSGGTYEQFF. The CDR3 DNA follows: TGTGCCAGCAGCGTAACTAGCGGGGGGACGTATGAGCAGTTCTTC.

This clone appeared a few times. The genes are TRBV27 and TRBJ1-2, with 7 bases matching TRBD1. J gave up 3 bases and V 5 bases, and 6 bases lay outside the gene matches. The germline CDR1 and CDR2 sequences are MNHEY and SMNVEV (reference sequence). CDR3 length: 14 residues. CDR3 DNA: TGTGCCAGCAGTCCGCGGACAGGTGACTATGGCTACACCTTC. This sequence encodes CASSPRTGDYGYTF.

This clone has only a few counts. V gene TRBV5-6 combines with J gene TRBJ2-7, with TRBD1 matching 8 bases. V lost 5 bases, J lost 4 bases, and 20 bases stayed unmatched. The CDR3 extends over 18 amino acids. Germline V gives CDR1 SGHDT, CDR2 YYEEEE. As DNA, the CDR3 is TGTGCCAGCAGTTCGACCACAGGGGGATGGAGTAACAGGTACGAGCAGTACTTC. Protein product: CASSSTTGGWSNRYEQYF.

This clone came up a few times. This rearrangement joins TRBV6-5 to TRBJ1-2; no definite D call. The germline V and J ends were trimmed by 6 bases and 4 bases, with 9 bases remaining between them. The V gene's germline CDR1 is MNHEY and CDR2 SVGAGI. This CDR3 region has 12 residues. The CDR3 DNA reads as TGTGCCAGCAGACGAACCTCCTATGGCTACACCTTC. This codes for CASRRTSYGYTF.

The V and J genes are TRBV6-5 and TRBJ2-6; no definite D call. The length of the CDR3 is 15 residues. Germline CDR1 and CDR2: MNHEY and SVGAGI. The V end lost 6 bases, the J end lost 0 bases, and 9 bases lay between the germline ends. This CDR3 reads CASSLIFSGANVLTF. CDR3 DNA: TGTGCCAGCAGCCTCATTTTCTCTGGGGCCAACGTCCTGACTTTC.

The chain links TRBV15 to TRBJ1-2, with D unclear. CDR1 and CDR2 from the germline V gene are LNHNV and YYDKDF (reference sequence). The CDR3 runs to 15 residues. V lost 1 base and J 3 bases, leaving 12 bases between the germline ends. This CDR3 is CATSRATPVYYGYTF. CDR3 DNA: TGTGCCACCAGCAGAGCCACTCCGGTATACTATGGCTACACCTTC.

This chain uses TRBV25-1 with TRBJ2-2, with a possible D match to TRBD1 (5 bases). CDR1 and CDR2 (germline): MGHDK, SYGVNS. The CDR3 covers 14 residues. The ends were cut back, 8 bases at V and 1 base at J, with 11 bases in the middle. The CDR3, as DNA: TGTGCCAGCGGGGCACAGGTGAACACCGGGGAGCTGTTTTTT. Its protein is CASGAQVNTGELFF.

This clone was seen more than once but under ten times. V and J are TRBV5-4 and TRBJ2-1, with D perhaps TRBD2 (7 bases). The CDR3 sequence is 15 residues long. Germline-derived CDR1 and CDR2 are SGHNT and YYREEE (reference sequence). Trimming took off 4 bases at V and 2 bases at J, with 13 bases between the two ends. CDR3 nucleotides: TGTGCCAGCAGCGTGGGGGGGGGCCCCTACAATGAGCAGTTCTTC. Encoded protein: CASSVGGGPYNEQFF.

This clone appeared a few times. The J gene is TRBJ1-2, the V gene TRBV10-3; unclear D gene. Trimming removed 7 bases at V and 5 bases at J, with 14 bases between. The length of the CDR3 is 13 residues. Germline-derived CDR1 and CDR2 are ENHRY and SYGVKD. The CDR3 DNA reads as TGTGCCATCATGGGAGCGGGCGGTTATGGCTACACCTTC. Amino acids: CAIMGAGGYGYTF.

Comment on this clone: Other DNA sequences within the sample encode an identical CDR3. This sequence joins TRBV7-9 and TRBJ2-1; the D gene could be TRBD1 or TRBD2 (6 bases each). Trimming took 1 base from V and 13 from J, leaving 14 bases between them. The CDR3 runs 13 residues. Germline CDR1 and CDR2: SEHNR and FQNEAQ (reference sequence). Written as DNA, the CDR3 is TGTGCCAGCAGCTTAGAGGGGGGTCTGGGCCAGTTCTTC. Its protein is CASSLEGGLGQFF.

This clone was counted only a few times. V usage is TRBV5-1 and J usage is TRBJ2-5, with 10 positions matching TRBD1. The CDR3 has 15 amino acids. J gave up 1 base and V 4 bases, and 4 bases lay outside the gene matches. CDR1 and CDR2 (germline): SGHRS, YFSETQ. CDR3 sequence: CASSRRTGGQETQYF. The CDR3 DNA is TGCGCCAGCAGCCGGAGGACAGGGGGCCAAGAGACCCAGTACTTC.

J is TRBJ1-2 and V is TRBV10-3; 8 nucleotides line up with TRBD1. This CDR3 spans 14 amino acids. V trimming: 6 bases; J trimming: 2 bases; junction bases outside the gene matches: 5. Germline loops: CDR1 ENHRY, CDR2 SYGVKD. In nucleotides, the CDR3 is TGTGCCATCAGGGGGACAGGTTCAAACTATGGCTACACCTTC. Amino acids: CAIRGTGSNYGYTF.

V gene TRBV28 combines with J gene TRBJ1-2, with no clear D. The CDR3 is 12 residues long. CDR1 is MDHEN and CDR2 is SYDVKM in the germline V gene. Trimming cost V 8 bases and J 8 bases, with 15 bases left between them. CDR3 loop: CASYMGRRGYTF. CDR3 DNA sequence: TGTGCCAGCTATATGGGCCGACGCGGCTACACCTTC.